The rows below give T cell receptor beta chains drawn from one sample of a study of control samples from healthy donors and cancer patients. Some clones are missing from TCRdb's copy, which holds only in-frame ones; the method was immunoSEQ multiplex PCR. This sample has about 130,000 clones, with about 90% found just once. The sample taken for sequencing was blood. These receptors all stem from a man aged 18-30 years in good health. The CDR3 runs from the conserved cysteine through the conserved F or W. D genes are given only for firm matches.

TRBD1 | TRBV5-6 | CASSLAGTDYSNQPQHF
. | TRBV6-5 | CASRNRAYTEAFF
. | TRBV20-1 | CSASQPDQISYEQYF
. | TRBV11-2 | CASSLKPVLEAFF
TRBD1 | TRBV28 | CASIRTGGYYEKLFF
. | TRBV5-1 | CASSLGPGDSYEQYF
. | TRBV5-1 | CASSLGGSEQETQYF
. | TRBV27 | CASSSGARTQYF
. | TRBV24-1 | CATSDPRRDGQETQYF
. | TRBV9 | CASSEPRTGTSYEQYF
. | TRBV5-5 | CASSGSTDTQYF
TRBD2 | TRBV7-9 | CASSSSGRMNTGELFF
TRBD2 | TRBV7-2 | CASSSPGLGIRELFF
. | TRBV5-1 | CASSLRETQYF
TRBD2 | TRBV5-1 | CASSLEGGSAHEQYF
. | TRBV27 | CASSGSSSVVPSSYNEQFF
TRBD1 | TRBV6-5 | CASRDRGFGNTIYF
TRBD2 | TRBV11-3 | CASSLGSGRDTQYF
. | TRBV2 | CASRGGDSPLHF
. | TRBV5-5 | CASSRIGEKLFF
TRBD2 | TRBV19 | CASSSRTSGQYNEQFF
TRBD2 | TRBV29-1 | CSVRGTSQTYEQYF
. | TRBV21-1 | CASSTVATDTQYF
. | TRBV24-1 | CATSDPRAWKLEQYF
. | TRBV27 | CASSLQGVITEAFF
. | TRBV12-5 | CASGGGRSYEQYF
. | TRBV4-2 | CASSPGSWDTEAFF
. | TRBV30 | CAWSTQVYNYGYTF
. | TRBV15 | CATSRDGEYEQYF
. | TRBV18 | CASSPPNLGSHEQFF
. | TRBV6-5 | CASRWGARGYTF
TRBD1 | TRBV6-1 | CASSETGTGGEKLFF
. | TRBV7-3 | CASSLGAKATGELFF
. | TRBV27 | CASSFMRVNGREAFF
. | TRBV11-2 | CASSRQGSAGLLREKLFF
. | TRBV19 | CASRISGNTIYF
. | TRBV6-2/TRBV6-3 | CASSLKGSPNEQFF
. | TRBV7-2 | CASSLVLQGEGEQYF
. | TRBV5-4 | CASKGSGTEAFF
TRBD1 | TRBV9 | CASSDRDSNSPLHF
. | TRBV29-1 | CSVASGYGYTF
. | TRBV5-1 | CASSLDVGGYYTEAFF
. | TRBV2 | CASSGPNQPQHF
. | TRBV7-6 | CASSPRTGPRNTEAFF
. | TRBV5-1 | CASSLGAAAGNTIYF
TRBD1 | TRBV9 | CASSVGTGGYGYTF
. | TRBV11-2 | CASSLASHGNTEAFF
TRBD2 | TRBV5-1 | CASSFGLSGSISYNEQFF
. | TRBV7-9 | CASSLWGGEMNTEAFF
. | TRBV5-1 | CASSLGTARNTDTQYF
TRBD2 | TRBV6-5 | CASREVRGIGETQYF
. | TRBV5-1 | CASSTDGGSYEQYF
TRBD1 | TRBV27 | CASSFWTGVPMEAFF
. | TRBV5-6 | CASRGGSSYEQYF
. | TRBV10-3 | CAISEYRVGNQPQHF
. | TRBV5-6 | CASSFRGSGYTF
. | TRBV24-1 | CATSVTEAFF
. | TRBV7-2 | CASSLADGYQPQHF
. | TRBV30 | CAWSVGQPLGYTF